This TCR beta chain originates from a study of T cell repertoires in cytomegalovirus infection. TCRdb called the reads again in MiXCR, with one record for every CDR3 protein. The table records about 530,000 distinct CDR3 sequences, roughly 29% of them present only once. Comment on this clonotype: No antigen is known for it.

Study outcomes and limitations: Across the ex vivo response, the dominant clonotypes were HLA-C-restricted CMV-specific TCR beta clonotypes.

V lost 2 bases, J lost 6 bases, and 4 bases stayed unmatched. The CDR3 contains 14 residues. CDR1 SGHTA and CDR2 FQGNSA come from the germline V gene. The origin of this receptor is a human donor in good health (CMV status not recorded). Some clones in this sample may be carry-over from other donors' samples. The V call is TRBV7-2, the J call TRBJ2-1, with 7 bases fitting TRBD1. Material for sequencing was PBMCs. The CDR3 spells CASSLITGANEQFF. The CDR3 coding sequence is TGTGCCAGCAGCTTAATAACAGGGGCCAATGAGCAGTTCTTC.